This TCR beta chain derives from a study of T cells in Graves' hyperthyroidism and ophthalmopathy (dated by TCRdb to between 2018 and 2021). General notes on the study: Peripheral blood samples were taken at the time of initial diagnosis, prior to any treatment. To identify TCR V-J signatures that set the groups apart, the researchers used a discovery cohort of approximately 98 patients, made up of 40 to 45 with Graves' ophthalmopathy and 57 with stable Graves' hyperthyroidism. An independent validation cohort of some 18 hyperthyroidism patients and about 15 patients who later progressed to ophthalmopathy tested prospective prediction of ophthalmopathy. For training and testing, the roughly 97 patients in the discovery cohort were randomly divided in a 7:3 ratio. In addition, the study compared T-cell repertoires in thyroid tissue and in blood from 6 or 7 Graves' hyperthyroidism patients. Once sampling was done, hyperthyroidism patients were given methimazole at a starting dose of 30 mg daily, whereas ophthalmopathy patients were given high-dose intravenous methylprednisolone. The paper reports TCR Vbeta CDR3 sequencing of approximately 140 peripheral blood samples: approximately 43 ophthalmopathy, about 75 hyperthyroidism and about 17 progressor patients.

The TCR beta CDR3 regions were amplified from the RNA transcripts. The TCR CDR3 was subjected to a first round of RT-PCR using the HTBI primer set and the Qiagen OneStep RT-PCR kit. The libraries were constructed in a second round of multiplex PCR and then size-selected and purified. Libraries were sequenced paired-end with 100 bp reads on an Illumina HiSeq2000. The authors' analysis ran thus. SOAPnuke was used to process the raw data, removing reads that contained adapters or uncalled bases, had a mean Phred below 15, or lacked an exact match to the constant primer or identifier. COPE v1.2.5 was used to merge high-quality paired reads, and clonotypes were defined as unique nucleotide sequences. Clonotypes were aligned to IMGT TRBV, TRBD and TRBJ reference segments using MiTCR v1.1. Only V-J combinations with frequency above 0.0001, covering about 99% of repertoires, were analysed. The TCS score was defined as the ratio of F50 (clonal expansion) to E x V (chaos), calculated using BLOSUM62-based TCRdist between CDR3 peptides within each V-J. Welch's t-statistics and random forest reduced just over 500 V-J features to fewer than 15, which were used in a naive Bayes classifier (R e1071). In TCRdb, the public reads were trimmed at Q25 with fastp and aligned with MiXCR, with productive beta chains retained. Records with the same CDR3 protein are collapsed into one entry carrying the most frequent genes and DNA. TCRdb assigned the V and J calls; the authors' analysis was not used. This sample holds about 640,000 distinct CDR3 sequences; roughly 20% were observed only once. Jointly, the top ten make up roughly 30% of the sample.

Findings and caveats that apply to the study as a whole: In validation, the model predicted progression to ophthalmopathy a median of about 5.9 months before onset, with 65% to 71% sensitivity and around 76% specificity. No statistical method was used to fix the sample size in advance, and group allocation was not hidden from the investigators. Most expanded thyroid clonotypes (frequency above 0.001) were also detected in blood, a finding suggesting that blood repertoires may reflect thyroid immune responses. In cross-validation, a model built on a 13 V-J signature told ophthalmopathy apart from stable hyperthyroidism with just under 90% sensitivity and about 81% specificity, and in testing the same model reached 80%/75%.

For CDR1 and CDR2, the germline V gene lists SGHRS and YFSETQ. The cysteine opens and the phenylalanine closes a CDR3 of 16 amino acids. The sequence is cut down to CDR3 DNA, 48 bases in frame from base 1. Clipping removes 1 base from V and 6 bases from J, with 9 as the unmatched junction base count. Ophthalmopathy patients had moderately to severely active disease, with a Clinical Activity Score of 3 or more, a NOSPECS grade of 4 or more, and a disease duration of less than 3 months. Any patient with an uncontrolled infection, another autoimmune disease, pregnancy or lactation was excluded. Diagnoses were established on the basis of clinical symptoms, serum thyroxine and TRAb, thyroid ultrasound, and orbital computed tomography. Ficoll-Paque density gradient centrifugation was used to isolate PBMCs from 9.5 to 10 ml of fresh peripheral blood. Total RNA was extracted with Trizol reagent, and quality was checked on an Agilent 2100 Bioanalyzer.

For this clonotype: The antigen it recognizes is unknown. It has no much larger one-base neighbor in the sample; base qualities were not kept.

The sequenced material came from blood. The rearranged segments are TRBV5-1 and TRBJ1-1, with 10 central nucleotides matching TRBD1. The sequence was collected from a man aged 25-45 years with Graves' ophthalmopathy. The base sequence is TGCGCCAGCAGCTTGAACCTCCGGGACAGGGGCTCTGAAGCTTTCTTT. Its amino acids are CASSLNLRDRGSEAFF.